Shown below are 5 T cell receptor beta chains from a single sample sequenced in a study of blood T cells in healthy people across ages. Together with a sample-barcoded 5' primer, a J-beta primer mix was included in a second PCR lasting roughly 6 to 12 cycles. TCRdb reprocessed the 5' RACE reads with MiXCR, giving one entry per CDR3 protein. The data show approximately 820,000 distinct CDR3 sequences, around two fifths seen once. The sample consisted of blood. Every receptor here comes from a man aged 55 to 70 in good health.

This clonotype was seen a single time. The DNA for the CDR3 is TGTGCCAGCAATCTACACTTACAGGGTTTCACTGAAGCTTTCTTT. Its protein product is CASNLHLQGFTEAFF. The chain has TRBV12-3 or TRBV12-4 and TRBJ1-1, with a possible D match to TRBD1 (6 bases). V was shortened by 7 bases and J by 4 bases, with 19 bases between the two germline ends. This CDR3 has 15 amino acids.

This chain connects TRBV29-1 to TRBJ2-5, with 7 bases lining up with TRBD1. The end of the DNA fits TRBJ2-7 better, so the J call may be wrong. Germline V gene data show CDR1 as SQVTM and CDR2 as ANQGSEA. The CDR3 runs 12 residues. The CDR3 sequence is CSGIDRAYEQYF. In DNA, the CDR3 is TGCAGCGGAATCGACAGGGCCTACGAGCAGTACTTC.

At least ten counts were recorded for this clonotype. The chain recombines TRBV20-1 with TRBJ2-1, with D tentatively TRBD1 (6 bases). The CDR3 contains 13 residues. The germline V and J ends were trimmed by 6 bases and 7 bases, with 16 bases remaining between them. Germline values: CDR1 DFQATT, CDR2 SNEGSKA (reference sequence). The DNA for the CDR3 is TGCAGTGCCCCCGTGACAGGCCGGAATGAGCAGTTCTTC. Protein sequence: CSAPVTGRNEQFF.

The gene calls are TRBV20-1 and TRBJ2-5; tentative D call: TRBD1 (5 bases). V was pared by 3 bases and J by 11 bases, with 28 bases between. CDR3 length: 16 amino acids. Germline values: CDR1 DFQATT, CDR2 SNEGSKA (reference sequence). The CDR3 DNA reads as TGCAGTGCTAGCCCCTTTCAGACAGCAAAATACAATGAGCAGTACTTC. This gives the protein CSASPFQTAKYNEQYF.

This clonotype showed up just a few times. The chain recombines TRBV6-2 or TRBV6-3 with TRBJ2-1; 8 bases fit TRBD1. Per the germline V gene, CDR1 is MNHEY and CDR2 is SVGEGT. The CDR3 is 18 amino acids. V gave up 1 base and J gave up 6 bases; unmatched junction bases: 14. The CDR3 sequence is CASSYLSQGAIEGNEQFF. CDR3 nucleotides: TGTGCCAGCAGTTACTTAAGTCAGGGGGCTATCGAAGGCAATGAGCAGTTCTTC.